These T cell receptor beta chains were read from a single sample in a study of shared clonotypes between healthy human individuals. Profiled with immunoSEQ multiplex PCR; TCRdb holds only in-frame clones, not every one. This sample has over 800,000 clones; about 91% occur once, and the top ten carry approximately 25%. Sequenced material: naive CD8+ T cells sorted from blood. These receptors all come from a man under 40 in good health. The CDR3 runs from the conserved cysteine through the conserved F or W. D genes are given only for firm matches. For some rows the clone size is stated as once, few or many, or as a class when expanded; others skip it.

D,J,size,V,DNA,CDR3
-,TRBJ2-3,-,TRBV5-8,TGTGCCAGCGGATACGTCAGCACAGATACGCAGTATTTT,CASGYVSTDTQYF
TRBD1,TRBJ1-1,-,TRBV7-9,TGTGCCAGCAGCTTAGGTCGGGGACAGAAGAACACTGAAGCTTTCTTT,CASSLGRGQKNTEAFF
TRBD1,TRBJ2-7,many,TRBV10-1,TGCGCCAGCATTGGGACAGGGAGATACGAGCAGTACTTC,CASIGTGRYEQYF
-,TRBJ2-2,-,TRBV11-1,TGTGCCAGCAGCTTAGTAGGACATTCGAGATCCACCGGGGAGCTGTTTTTT,CASSLVGHSRSTGELFF
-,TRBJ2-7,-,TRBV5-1,TGCGCCAGCAGCTTGTTCAGCTCCTACGAGCAGTACTTC,CASSLFSSYEQYF
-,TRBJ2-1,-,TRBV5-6,TGTGCCAGCAGCACAACCTCAAATGAGCAGTTCTTC,CASSTTSNEQFF
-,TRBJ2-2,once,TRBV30,TGTGCCTGGAGTCCCTCGGACAGCGAGAACACCGGGGAGCTGTTTTTT,CAWSPSDSENTGELFF
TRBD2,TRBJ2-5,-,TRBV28,TGTGCCAGCAGCCCCCCGGGGGGGTGGGAGACCCAGTACTTC,CASSPPGGWETQYF
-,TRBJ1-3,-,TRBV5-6,TGTGCCAGCAGCTTGACGGGTGGAAACACCATATATTTT,CASSLTGGNTIYF
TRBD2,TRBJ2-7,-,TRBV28,TGTGCCAGCAGTCCTGGGACTAGCGGGAGGGCCCCTAAATACGAGCAGTACTTC,CASSPGTSGRAPKYEQYF
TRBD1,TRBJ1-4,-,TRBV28,TGTGCCAGCAGTTTTGTAAGAGGGGGCGACGAAAAACTGTTTTTT,CASSFVRGGDEKLFF
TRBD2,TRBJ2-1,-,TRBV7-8,TGTGCCAGCAGCTTAGCTGCGACTAGCGGAGGGCATGAGCAGTTCTTC,CASSLAATSGGHEQFF
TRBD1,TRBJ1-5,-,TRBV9,TGTGCCAGCAGCGTAGGACAGGGGGCTGAGCAGCCCCAGCATTTT,CASSVGQGAEQPQHF
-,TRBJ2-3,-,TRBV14,TGTGCCAGCAGCCAAAAAGGCAGGGGAAGTGGTACGCAGTATTTT,CASSQKGRGSGTQYF
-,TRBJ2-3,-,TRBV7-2,TGTGCCAGCAGCCAAGACAGGGAGGTCGATACGCAGTATTTT,CASSQDREVDTQYF
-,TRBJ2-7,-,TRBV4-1,TGCGCCAGCAGCCAAGAAGGTTCCTACGAGCAGTACTTC,CASSQEGSYEQYF
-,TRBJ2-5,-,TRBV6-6,TGTGCCAGCAGTTACTCGGGTGGAACGGGAGCAGAGACCCAGTACTTC,CASSYSGGTGAETQYF
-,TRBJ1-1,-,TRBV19,TGTGCCAGTAGTAAGTTTATGAACACTGAAGCTTTCTTT,CASSKFMNTEAFF
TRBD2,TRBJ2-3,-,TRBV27,TGTGCCAGCAGTTTATCAGGACTAGCACGGGATACGCAGTATTTT,CASSLSGLARDTQYF
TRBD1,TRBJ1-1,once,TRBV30,TGTGCCTGGAGAGACAGGGTTTATGAAGCTTTCTTT,CAWRDRVYEAFF
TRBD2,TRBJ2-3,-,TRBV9,TGTGCCAGCAGCCCCCTTGCGGGAGGGCCTGCAGATACGCAGTATTTT,CASSPLAGGPADTQYF
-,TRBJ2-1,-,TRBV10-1,TGCGCCAGCAGTTCTTCCGTAGGAGGGGAATACAATGAGCAGTTCTTC,CASSSSVGGEYNEQFF
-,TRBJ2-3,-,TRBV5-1,TGCGCCAGCAGCTTGACGGGACTCGAGATCACAGATACGCAGTATTTT,CASSLTGLEITDTQYF
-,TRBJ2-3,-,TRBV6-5,TGTGCCAGCAGTTACTCGATAAGGCAGGTCACAGATACGCAGTATTTT,CASSYSIRQVTDTQYF
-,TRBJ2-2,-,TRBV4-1,TGCGCCAGCAGCCAAGACCAGGACGGCGCGAACACCGGGGAGCTGTTTTTT,CASSQDQDGANTGELFF
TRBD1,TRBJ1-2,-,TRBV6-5,TGTGCCAGCAGTTACGGGACAGAGACTGGCTACACCTTC,CASSYGTETGYTF
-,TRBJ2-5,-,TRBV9,TGTGCCAGCAGCCCACAGAACGCGGAGACCCAGTACTTC,CASSPQNAETQYF
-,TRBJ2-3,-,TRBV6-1,TGTGCCAGCAGTGAAGACAGCACCCTATCTTACACAGATACGCAGTATTTT,CASSEDSTLSYTDTQYF
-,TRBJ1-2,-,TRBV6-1,TGTGCCAGCAGTGAAGTAGTATTACCGTCTAACTATGGCTACACCTTC,CASSEVVLPSNYGYTF